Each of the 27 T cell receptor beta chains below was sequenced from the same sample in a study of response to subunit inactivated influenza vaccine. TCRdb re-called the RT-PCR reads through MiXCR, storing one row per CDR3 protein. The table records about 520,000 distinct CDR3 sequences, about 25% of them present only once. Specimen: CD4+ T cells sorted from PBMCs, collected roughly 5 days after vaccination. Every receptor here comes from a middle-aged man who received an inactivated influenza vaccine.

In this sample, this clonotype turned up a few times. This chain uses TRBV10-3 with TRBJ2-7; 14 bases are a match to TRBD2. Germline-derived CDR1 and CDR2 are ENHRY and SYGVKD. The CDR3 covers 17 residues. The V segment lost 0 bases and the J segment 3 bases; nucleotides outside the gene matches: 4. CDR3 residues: CAISESWGLAGDYEQYF. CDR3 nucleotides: TGTGCCATCAGTGAGTCGTGGGGACTAGCGGGGGACTACGAGCAGTACTTC.

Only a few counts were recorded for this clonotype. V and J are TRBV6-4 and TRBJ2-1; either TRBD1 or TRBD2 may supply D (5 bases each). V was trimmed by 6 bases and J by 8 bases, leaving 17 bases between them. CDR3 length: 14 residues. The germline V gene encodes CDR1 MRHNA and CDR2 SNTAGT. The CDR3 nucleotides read TGTGCCAGCAGACCGGGACCCACAAGGCATGAGCAGTTCTTC. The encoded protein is CASRPGPTRHEQFF.

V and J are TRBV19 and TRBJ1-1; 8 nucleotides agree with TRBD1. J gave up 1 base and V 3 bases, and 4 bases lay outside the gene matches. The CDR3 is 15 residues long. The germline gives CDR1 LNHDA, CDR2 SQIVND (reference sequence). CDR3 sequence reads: CASSIRQGTNTEAFF. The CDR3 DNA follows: TGTGCCAGTAGTATCCGACAGGGGACGAACACTGAAGCTTTCTTT.

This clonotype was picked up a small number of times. Here the CDR3 DNA reads TGCAGTGCTAGAAGGGGGGTCAGCGGTCCCTACAATGAGCAGTTCTTC. Protein: CSARRGVSGPYNEQFF. The V gene is TRBV20-1, the J gene TRBJ2-1; D is possibly TRBD1 or TRBD2 (6 bases each). The CDR3 is made up of 16 amino acids. The germline gives CDR1 DFQATT, CDR2 SNEGSKA (reference sequence). V was pared by 2 bases and J by 2 bases, with 16 bases between.

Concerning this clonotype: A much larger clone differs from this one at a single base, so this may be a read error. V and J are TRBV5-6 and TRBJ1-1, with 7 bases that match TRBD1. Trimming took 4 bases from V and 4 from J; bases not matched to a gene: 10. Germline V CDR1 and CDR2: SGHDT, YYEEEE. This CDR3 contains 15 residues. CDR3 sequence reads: CASSRTGAPCTEAFF. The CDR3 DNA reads TGTGCCAGCAGCCGCACAGGGGCGCCTTGCACTGAAGCTTTCTTT.

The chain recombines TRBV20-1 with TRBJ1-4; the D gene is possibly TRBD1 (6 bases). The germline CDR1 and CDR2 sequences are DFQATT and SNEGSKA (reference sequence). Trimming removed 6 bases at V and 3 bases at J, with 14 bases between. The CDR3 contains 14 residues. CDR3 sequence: CSAKNTGPNEKLFF. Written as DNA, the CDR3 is TGCAGTGCCAAAAATACAGGGCCTAATGAAAAACTGTTTTTT.

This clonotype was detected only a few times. The chain's CDR3 is CASTRTANTGELFF. CDR3 DNA sequence: TGTGCCAGCACCAGGACAGCGAACACCGGGGAGCTGTTTTTT. The chain recombines TRBV12-3 or TRBV12-4 with TRBJ2-2, with D possibly TRBD1 on 6 matching bases. CDR3 size: 14 residues. Trimming took 7 bases from V and 0 from J, leaving 9 bases between them.

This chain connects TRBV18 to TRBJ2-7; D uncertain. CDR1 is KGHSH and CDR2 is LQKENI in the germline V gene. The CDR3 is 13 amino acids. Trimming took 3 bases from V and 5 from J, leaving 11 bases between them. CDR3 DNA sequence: TGTGCCAGCTCACCCGATTCCTACCACGAGCAGTACTTC. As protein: CASSPDSYHEQYF. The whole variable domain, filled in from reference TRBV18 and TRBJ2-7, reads NAGVMQNPRHLVRRRGQEARLRCSPMKGHSHVYWYRQLPEEGLKFMVYLQKENIIDESGMPKERFSAEFPKEGPSILRIQQVVRGDSAAYFCASSPDSYHEQYFGPGTRLTVT.

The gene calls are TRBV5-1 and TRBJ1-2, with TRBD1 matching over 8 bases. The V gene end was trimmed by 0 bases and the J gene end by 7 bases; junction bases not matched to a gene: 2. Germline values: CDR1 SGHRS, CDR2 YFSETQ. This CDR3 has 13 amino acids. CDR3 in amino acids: CASSLETGAGYTF. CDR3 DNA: TGCGCCAGCAGCTTGGAGACAGGGGCTGGCTACACCTTC.

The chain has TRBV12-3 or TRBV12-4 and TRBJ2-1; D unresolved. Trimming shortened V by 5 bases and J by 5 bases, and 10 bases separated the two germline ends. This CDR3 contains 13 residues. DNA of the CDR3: TGTGCCAGCAGTAATGGACCAGACAATGAGCAGTTCTTC. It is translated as CASSNGPDNEQFF.

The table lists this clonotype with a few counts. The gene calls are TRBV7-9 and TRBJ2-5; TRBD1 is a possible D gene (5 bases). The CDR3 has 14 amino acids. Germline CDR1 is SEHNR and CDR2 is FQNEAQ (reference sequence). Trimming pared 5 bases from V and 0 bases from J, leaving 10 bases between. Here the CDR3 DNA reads TGTGCCAGCAGCAAACAGGCGAACCAAGAGACCCAGTACTTC. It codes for CASSKQANQETQYF.

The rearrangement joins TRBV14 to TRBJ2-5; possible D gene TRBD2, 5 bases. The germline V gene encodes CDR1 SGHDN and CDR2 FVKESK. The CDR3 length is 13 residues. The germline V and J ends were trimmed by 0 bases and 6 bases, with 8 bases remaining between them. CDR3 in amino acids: CASSQERRQTQYF. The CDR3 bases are TGTGCCAGCAGCCAAGAAAGGAGGCAGACCCAGTACTTC.

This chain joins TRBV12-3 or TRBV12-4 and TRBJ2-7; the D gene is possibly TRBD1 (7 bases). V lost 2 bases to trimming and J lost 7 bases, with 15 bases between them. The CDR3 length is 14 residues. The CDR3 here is CASSLRSRGEEQYF. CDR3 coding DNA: TGTGCCAGCAGTTTAAGGTCCAGGGGGGAAGAGCAGTACTTC.

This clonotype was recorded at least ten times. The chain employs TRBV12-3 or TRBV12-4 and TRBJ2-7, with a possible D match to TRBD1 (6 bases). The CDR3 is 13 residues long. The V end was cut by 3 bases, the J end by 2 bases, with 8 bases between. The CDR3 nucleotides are TGTGCCAGCAGTTTCGACAGGACCTACGAGCAGTACTTC. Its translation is CASSFDRTYEQYF.

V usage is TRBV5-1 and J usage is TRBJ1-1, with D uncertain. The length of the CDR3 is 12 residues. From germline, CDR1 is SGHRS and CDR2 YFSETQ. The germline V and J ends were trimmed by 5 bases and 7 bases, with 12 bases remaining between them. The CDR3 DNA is TGCGCCAGCAGTACGACCGTAGGTGAAGCTTTCTTT. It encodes CASSTTVGEAFF.

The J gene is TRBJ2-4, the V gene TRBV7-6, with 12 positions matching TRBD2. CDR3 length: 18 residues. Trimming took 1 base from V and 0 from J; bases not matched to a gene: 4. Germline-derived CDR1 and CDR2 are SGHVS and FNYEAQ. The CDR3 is CASSLGGLAGLAKNIQYF. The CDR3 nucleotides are TGTGCCAGCAGCTTAGGGGGACTAGCGGGTTTAGCCAAAAACATTCAGTACTTC.

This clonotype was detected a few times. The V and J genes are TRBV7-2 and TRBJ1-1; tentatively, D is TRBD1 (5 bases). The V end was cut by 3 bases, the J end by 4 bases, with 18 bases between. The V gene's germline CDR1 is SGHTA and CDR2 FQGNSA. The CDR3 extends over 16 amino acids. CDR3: CASSLAGPSVGTEAFF. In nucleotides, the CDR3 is TGTGCCAGCAGCTTGGCAGGGCCCTCCGTAGGCACTGAAGCTTTCTTT.

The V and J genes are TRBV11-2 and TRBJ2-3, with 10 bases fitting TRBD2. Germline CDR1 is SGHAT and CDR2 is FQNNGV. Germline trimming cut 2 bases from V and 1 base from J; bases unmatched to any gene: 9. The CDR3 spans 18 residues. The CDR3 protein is CASSLHPAGGPGTDTQYF. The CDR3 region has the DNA TGTGCCAGCAGCTTACATCCAGCGGGGGGGCCCGGCACAGATACGCAGTATTTT.

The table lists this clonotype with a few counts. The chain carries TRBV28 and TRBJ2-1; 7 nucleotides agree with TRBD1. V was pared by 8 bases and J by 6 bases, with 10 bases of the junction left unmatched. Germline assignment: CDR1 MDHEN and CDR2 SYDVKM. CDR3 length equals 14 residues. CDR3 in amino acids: CASHEGAGVNEQFF. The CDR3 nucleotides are TGTGCCAGCCACGAGGGGGCAGGGGTCAATGAGCAGTTCTTC.

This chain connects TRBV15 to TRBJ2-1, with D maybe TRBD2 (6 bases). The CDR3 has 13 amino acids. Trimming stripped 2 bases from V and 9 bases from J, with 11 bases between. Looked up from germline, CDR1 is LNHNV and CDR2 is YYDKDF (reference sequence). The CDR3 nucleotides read TGTGCCACCAGCAGAACGGGGGTTAGTGAGCAGTTCTTC. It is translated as CATSRTGVSEQFF.

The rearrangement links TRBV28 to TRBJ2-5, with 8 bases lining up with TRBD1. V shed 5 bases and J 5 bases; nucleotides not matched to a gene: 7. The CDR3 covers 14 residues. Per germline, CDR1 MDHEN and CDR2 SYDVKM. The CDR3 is CASSDTGGEETQYF. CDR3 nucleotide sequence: TGTGCCAGCAGTGATACAGGGGGAGAGGAGACCCAGTACTTC.

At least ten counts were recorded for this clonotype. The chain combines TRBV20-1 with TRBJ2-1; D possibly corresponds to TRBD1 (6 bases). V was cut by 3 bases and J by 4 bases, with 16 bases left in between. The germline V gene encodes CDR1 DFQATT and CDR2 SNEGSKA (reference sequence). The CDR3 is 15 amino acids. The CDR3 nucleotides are TGCAGTGCTAGGTACAGGGAGCATTGGTACAATGAGCAGTTCTTC. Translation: CSARYREHWYNEQFF.

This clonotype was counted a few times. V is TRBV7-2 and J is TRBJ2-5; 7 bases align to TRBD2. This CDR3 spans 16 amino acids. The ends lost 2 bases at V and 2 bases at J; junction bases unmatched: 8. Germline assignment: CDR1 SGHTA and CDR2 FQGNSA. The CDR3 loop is CASSLRGASGQETQYF. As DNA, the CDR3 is TGTGCCAGCAGCTTAAGAGGTGCTAGCGGACAAGAGACCCAGTACTTC.

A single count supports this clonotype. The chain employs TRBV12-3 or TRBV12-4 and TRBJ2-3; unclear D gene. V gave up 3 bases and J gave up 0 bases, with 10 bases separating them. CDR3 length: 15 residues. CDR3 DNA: TGTGCCAGCAGTTTTCGAACTTCTAGCACAGATACGCAGTATTTT. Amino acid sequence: CASSFRTSSTDTQYF.

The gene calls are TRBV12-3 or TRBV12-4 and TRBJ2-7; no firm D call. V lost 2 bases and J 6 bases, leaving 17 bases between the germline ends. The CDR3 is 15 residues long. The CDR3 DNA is TGTGCCAGCAGTTTAAGGAAAGCTCAAGGACGCGAGCAGTACTTC. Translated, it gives CASSLRKAQGREQYF.

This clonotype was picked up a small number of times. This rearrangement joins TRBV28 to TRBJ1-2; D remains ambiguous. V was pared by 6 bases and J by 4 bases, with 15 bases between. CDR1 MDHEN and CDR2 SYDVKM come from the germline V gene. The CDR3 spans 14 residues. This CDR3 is CASSPSLNIYGYTF. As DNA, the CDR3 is TGTGCCAGCAGCCCCAGCCTCAATATCTATGGCTACACCTTC.

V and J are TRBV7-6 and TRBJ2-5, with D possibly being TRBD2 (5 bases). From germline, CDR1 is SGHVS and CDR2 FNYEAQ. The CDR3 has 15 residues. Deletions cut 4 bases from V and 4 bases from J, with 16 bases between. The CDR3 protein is CASSSGFGVTETQYF. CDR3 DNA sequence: TGTGCCAGCAGCTCCGGGTTCGGGGTAACAGAGACCCAGTACTTC.